This note documents a single T cell receptor (beta chain) sequence. Its specificity is not known. The CDR3 covers 13 residues. Germline CDR1 and CDR2: SGHRS and YFSETQ. V gave up 0 bases and J gave up 6 bases, with 9 bases separating them. The treatment denotes: about 20 received Ad26.COV2.S at low or high dose, single or two shots; 5 received placebo; per-sample allocation not given. Sampling was performed 63 days after the first vaccine or placebo injection. Recruitment in Boston yielded a donor of adult age, 18-55 years. The shot given was an Ad26 vector that makes Wuhan-strain SARS-CoV-2 spike. The record originates from a study of Ad26.COV2.S vaccination and SARS-CoV-2 variants. Looking at the study overall: Donor joined the COV1001 Ad26.COV2.S trial arm.

The study, taken as a whole, reports: Vaccinated and placebo-treated recipients had similar non-spike TCR breadth.

Clones were read by immunoSEQ multiplex PCR, and TCRdb kept only the in-frame ones, dropping some. The table includes 300,000 to 350,000 clones, approximately 90% detected once. This receptor was identified in a person aged 18-60 years who received the Ad26.COV2.S COVID-19 vaccine or a placebo. This chain links TRBV5-1 with TRBJ1-2; D not certain. This specimen consisted of peripheral blood, obtained in a trial of Ad26.COV2.S vaccine versus placebo. The CDR3 nucleotides are TGCGCCAGCAGCTTGGGTCGTCCTGATGGCTACACCTTC. It encodes CASSLGRPDGYTF.